This TCR beta chain stems from a study of shared clonotypes between healthy human individuals. There are 13 residues in the CDR3. The ends were cut back, 0 bases at V and 10 bases at J, with 11 bases in the middle. CDR1 SGHRS and CDR2 YFSETQ come from the germline V gene. Generated by immunoSEQ multiplex PCR, the TCRdb table keeps only in-frame clones and is missing some. In the table there are 1.4 million to 1.5 million clones, roughly 96% of which are singletons. In the case of this clone: The antigen remains unidentified.

The study's findings and limits: Lower generation probabilities were found for non-shared clonotypes than for those shared by all four donors.

This clonotype was obtained from a man aged 25 to 45 in good health. Sequences were obtained from naive CD4+ T cells sorted from blood. The subset is: CD45RA+ positively selected. V usage is TRBV5-1 and J usage is TRBJ2-1; unclear D gene. CDR3 loop: CASSLAALEEQFF. As DNA, the CDR3 is TGCGCCAGCAGCTTGGCCGCATTGGAGGAGCAGTTCTTC.